This TCR beta chain was documented in a study of T cell responses to AZD1222 COVID-19 vaccine (dated by TCRdb to the early 2020s). Looking at the study overall: AZD1222 recipients whose second dose came at about 4 weeks and those whose second dose came at about 12 weeks were combined into one group, since spike-specific TCR depth and breadth did not differ between the two schedules. A total of 233 trial participants underwent TCR sequencing, of whom 207 received two doses of AZD1222 and about 25 received two doses of the MenACWY control vaccine. Trial participants were enrolled by age into 18-55, 56-69 and 70-plus year subgroups, with about 150, 27 and 61 TCR-sequenced participants respectively.

The CDR3 regions of human TCRbeta chains were analyzed by immunosequencing. Per the authors' processing: TCRs in the repertoires were compared against a reference library of SARS-CoV-2-specific TCRs that had been generated with the MIRA antigen-specificity platform. Breadth was defined as the fraction of unique TCRs that were SARS-CoV-2-associated. Depth was defined as the fraction of total T cells that were SARS-CoV-2-associated. Each spike-specific TCR was assigned to its reactive spike region and to a CD4 or CD8 class using the MIRA data. Log10-transformed breadth and depth values were compared by one-way ANOVA with Sidak's multiple comparisons tests. TCRdb stores this immuneACCESS table with in-frame sequences only. Part of the clones is absent; in the studies checked, under half of the shortfall reflects unresolved V genes, and no reason is known for the rest. V and J calls plus clone size are reproduced from that table; the DNA served to infer D and trimming. Present in this sample are 240,000 or so clones, 90% to 95% of which were seen just once. Clones ranked in the top ten supply 0.55% of the sample.

The research as a whole found: Reportedly, almost half of the unique spike-specific TCRs recognized epitopes lying outside the regions that are mutated in the B.1.351 and B.1.1.7 variants. The vaccine-associated CD4 TCRs covered the entire spike protein, and the dominant responses fell in regions 160-218 and 743-854. Only six AZD1222 recipients were SARS-CoV-2 seropositive at baseline, limiting conclusions about previously exposed vaccinees. Spike-specific TCR breadth and depth rose significantly after two AZD1222 doses compared with day 0 and with MenACWY recipients. Most participants were white British and females outnumbered males, and the authors suggested that clonal diversity may have been underestimated. Because no samples from the day 14 peak response were available, repertoires could be characterized only after the peak T cell response. In the small 56-69-year group, the increase in depth fell short of significance, most likely because of low power.

CDR1 SNHLY and CDR2 FYNNEI were looked up in the germline V gene. The CDR3 contains 17 residues, cysteine and phenylalanine counted. The kept DNA is CDR3 alone, 51 bases in frame from the first base. V is clipped by 4 bases and J by 1 base, and the sequence between their germline boundaries is 17 bases long. The time point label for this specimen denotes: baseline before first vaccination. Vaccinee samples came from UK trials COV001 and COV002, including a single-blind randomized controlled phase 2/3 trial of AZD1222 (ChAdOx1 nCoV-19) in healthy adults. For TCRbeta chain sequencing, PBMC samples from trial participants were taken at day 0 and at day 28 after the second dose. To note about this clone: What this receptor recognizes is not known. Per-base qualities were not stored, and no clone one base away is much larger.

This TCR was sampled from an adult in good health. The sequence joins TRBV2 to TRBJ1-5; perhaps TRBD1 is the D gene, with 6 bases matching. The input for sequencing was peripheral blood, taken on day 0 of AZD1222 vaccination. The bases are TGTGCCAGCAGTGCTCCCTACGGGGGACAAAGCAATCAGCCCCAGCATTTT. Translated, this is CASSAPYGGQSNQPQHF.